This T cell receptor (beta chain) was recorded in a study of vaccination and CD4 T cells after COVID-19. Overall study context: Collection of post-COVID samples occurred a median around 91 days after diagnosis, spanning a range of 35 to 161.

V lost 7 bases, J lost 2 bases, and 5 bases stayed unmatched. This CDR3 contains 13 residues. The germline V gene encodes CDR1 SNHLY and CDR2 FYNNEI. Treatment of the sample: roughly 11-day PBMC culture with coronavirus spike peptide pools or control peptides (ViraFEST assay). Cultured CD4+ T cell DNA underwent sequencing with the Oncomine TCR Beta short-read assay. Using its own MiXCR run on the PCR reads, TCRdb lists one record per CDR3 protein. The sample consists of about 14,000 distinct CDR3 sequences, just under 30% of them appearing once. With respect to this clonotype: What it binds is not known.

The chain recombines TRBV2 with TRBJ2-7; 7 nucleotides agree with TRBD1. This TCR came from a human donor who received a COVID-19 vaccine. Sequences were derived from CD4+ T cells from blood, cultured in vitro, sampled before SARS-CoV-2 vaccination. The DNA for the CDR3 is TGTGCCAGCATGGGGACAGACCCCTACGAGCAGTACTTC. Its protein product is CASMGTDPYEQYF.